This TCR beta chain was recovered during a study of T-cell memory formation after mild COVID-19. The wider study: TCR clusters showed largely donor specificity. Study results and caveats: CD4+ contracting clones lay mainly in CM and EM, CD8+ ones in EMRA. Memory from before infection featured some responding clones, which suggests cross-reactive memory joined.

TCRdb used MiXCR to reprocess the 5' RACE reads, holding one entry per CDR3 protein. The sample records a few hundred thousand distinct CDR3 sequences, around a sixth being singletons. Notes on this clonotype: Its antigen is unidentified.

This clonotype was obtained from a man aged 18 to 30 who had mild COVID-19 (a few samples of this study predate the infection). Cell type and time point are not known. Material: PBMCs or a T cell subset sorted from them (not recorded which).

CDR3 loop: CSASGWTGDNEQFF. The CDR3 DNA reads TGCAGTGCTAGCGGGTGGACAGGCGACAATGAGCAGTTCTTC. The chain uses TRBV20-1 and TRBJ2-1, with 7 bases identical to TRBD1. CDR1 and CDR2 from the germline V gene are DFQATT and SNEGSKA (reference sequence). This CDR3 contains 14 residues. The V segment lost 3 bases and the J segment 5 bases; nucleotides outside the gene matches: 7.